Included here is one T cell receptor beta chain sequence, with context. No DNA is shown, since the ends of the CDR3 on it are uncertain; the CDR3 is the one TCRdb lists. The sample originates from a study of CD8+CD57+ T cells in acquired aplastic anemia. The CDR3 comprises 16 residues, both ends counted. Germline assignment: CDR1 SGHVS and CDR2 FNYEAQ. Genomic DNA, serving as template, underwent TCR beta VDJ and CDR3 profiling. TCRdb ran MiXCR on the reads and lists one entry per CDR3 protein. The profile covers a few hundred thousand distinct CDR3 sequences, with 65% to 80% appearing a single time and under 5% taken by the ten largest.

Source material: sorted CD4+, CD8+, or CD8+CD57+ T cells (not recorded which) from PBMCs. This TCR derives from a human donor in good health, serving as a control. This rearrangement joins TRBV7-6 to TRBJ1-2. The CDR3 protein is CASSDRCGYTFGSYTF.